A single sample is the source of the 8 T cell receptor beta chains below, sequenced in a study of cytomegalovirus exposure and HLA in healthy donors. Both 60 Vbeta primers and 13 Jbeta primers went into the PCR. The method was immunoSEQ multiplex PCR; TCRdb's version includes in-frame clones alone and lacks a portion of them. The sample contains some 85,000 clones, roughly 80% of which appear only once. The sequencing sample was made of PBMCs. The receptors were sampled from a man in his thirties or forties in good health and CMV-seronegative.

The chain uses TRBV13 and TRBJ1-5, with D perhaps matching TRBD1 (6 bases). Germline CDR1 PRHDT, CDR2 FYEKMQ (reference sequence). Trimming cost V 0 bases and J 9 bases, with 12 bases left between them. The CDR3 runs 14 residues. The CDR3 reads CASSLGGWGPPQHF. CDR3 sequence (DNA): TGTGCCAGCAGCTTAGGAGGGTGGGGGCCGCCCCAGCATTTT.

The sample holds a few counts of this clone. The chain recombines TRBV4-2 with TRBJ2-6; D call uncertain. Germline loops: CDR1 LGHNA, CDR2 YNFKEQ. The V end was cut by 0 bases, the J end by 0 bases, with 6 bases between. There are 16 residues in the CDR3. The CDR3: CASSQDSYSGANVLTF. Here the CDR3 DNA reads TGTGCCAGCAGCCAAGATTCTTACTCTGGGGCCAACGTCCTGACTTTC.

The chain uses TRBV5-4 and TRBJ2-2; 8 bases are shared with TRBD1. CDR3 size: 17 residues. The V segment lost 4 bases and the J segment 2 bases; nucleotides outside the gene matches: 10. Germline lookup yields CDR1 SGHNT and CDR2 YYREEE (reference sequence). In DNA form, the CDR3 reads TGTGCCAGCAGCCCCGGACAGGGACCATTTAACACCGGGGAGCTGTTTTTT. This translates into CASSPGQGPFNTGELFF.

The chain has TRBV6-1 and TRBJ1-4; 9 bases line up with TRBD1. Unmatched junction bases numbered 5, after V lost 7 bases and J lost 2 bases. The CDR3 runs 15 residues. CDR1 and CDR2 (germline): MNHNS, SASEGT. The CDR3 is CASIDRGATNEKLFF. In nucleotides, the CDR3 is TGTGCCAGCATTGACAGGGGGGCGACTAATGAAAAACTGTTTTTT.

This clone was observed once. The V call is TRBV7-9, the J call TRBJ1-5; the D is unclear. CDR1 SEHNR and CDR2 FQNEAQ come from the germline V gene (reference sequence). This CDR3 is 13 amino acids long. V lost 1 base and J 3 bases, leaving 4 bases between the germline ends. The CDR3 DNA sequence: TGTGCCAGCAGCTTAGGTCTCAATCAGCCCCAGCATTTT. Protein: CASSLGLNQPQHF.

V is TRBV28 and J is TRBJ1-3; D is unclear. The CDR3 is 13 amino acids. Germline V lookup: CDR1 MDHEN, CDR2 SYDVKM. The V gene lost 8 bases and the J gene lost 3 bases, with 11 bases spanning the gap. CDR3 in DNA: TGTGCCAGCCTGACATCCCTTGGAAACACCATATATTTT. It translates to CASLTSLGNTIYF.

The CDR3 DNA is TGTGCCAGCAGCTTGGCGGTATACAATGAGCAGTTCTTC. Its protein product is CASSLAVYNEQFF. The chain uses TRBV5-5 and TRBJ2-1; unclear D gene. Germline assignment: CDR1 SGHKS and CDR2 YYEKEE (reference sequence). The CDR3 has 13 amino acids. The V gene lost 0 bases and the J gene lost 4 bases, with 5 bases spanning the gap.

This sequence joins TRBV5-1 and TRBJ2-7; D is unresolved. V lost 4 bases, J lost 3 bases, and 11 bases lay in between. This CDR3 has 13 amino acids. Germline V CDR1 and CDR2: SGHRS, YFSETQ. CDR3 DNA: TGCGCCAGCAGCCCGCAGGAAGGCTACGAGCAGTACTTC. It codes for CASSPQEGYEQYF.